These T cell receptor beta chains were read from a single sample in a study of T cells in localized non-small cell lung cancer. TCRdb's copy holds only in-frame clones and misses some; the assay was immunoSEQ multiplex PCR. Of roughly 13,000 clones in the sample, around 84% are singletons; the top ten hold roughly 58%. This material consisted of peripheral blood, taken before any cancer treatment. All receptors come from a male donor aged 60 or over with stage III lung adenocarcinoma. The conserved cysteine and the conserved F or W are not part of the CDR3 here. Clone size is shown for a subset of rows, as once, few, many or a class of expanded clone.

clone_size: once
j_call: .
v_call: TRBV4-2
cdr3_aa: ASSQADSRNHEQY

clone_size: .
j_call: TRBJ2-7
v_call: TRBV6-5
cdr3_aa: ASTPGLAGAYEQY

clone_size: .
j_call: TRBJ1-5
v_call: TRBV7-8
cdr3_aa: ASTIRSPAGNLTRPQH

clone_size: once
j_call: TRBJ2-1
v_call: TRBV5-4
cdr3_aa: ASSPLAGGVHEQF

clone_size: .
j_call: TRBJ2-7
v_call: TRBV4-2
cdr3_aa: ASSPSSGISSYEQY

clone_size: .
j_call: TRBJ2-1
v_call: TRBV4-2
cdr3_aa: ASSRDSGTGRLGQF

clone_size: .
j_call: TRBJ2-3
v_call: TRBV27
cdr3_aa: ASSLAGSTDTQY

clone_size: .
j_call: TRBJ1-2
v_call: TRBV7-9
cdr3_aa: ASSRTEQGGHGYT

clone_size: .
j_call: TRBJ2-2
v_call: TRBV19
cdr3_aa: ASLYDTGELF

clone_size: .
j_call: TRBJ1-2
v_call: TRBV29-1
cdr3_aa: SAEGGTGGLDGYT

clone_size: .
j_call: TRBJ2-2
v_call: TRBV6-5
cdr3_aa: ASSYGLQGAGELF

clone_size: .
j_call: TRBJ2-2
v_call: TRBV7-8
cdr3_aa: ASSRSTRETSGGAKSGELF

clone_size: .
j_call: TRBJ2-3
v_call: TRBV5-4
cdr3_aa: ASSPPAATTDTQY

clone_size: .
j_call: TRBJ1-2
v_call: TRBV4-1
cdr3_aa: ASSQVWTQKDYGYT

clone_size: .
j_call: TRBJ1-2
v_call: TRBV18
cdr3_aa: ASSPGGNGHYGYT

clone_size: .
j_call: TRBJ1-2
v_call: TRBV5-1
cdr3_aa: ASSFQTPGQNYGYT

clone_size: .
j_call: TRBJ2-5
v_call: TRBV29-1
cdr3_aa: SVVGAETQY

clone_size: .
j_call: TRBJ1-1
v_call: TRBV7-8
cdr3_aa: ASSLERDTEAF

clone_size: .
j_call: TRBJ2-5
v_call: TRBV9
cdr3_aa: ASSVSGGYQETQY

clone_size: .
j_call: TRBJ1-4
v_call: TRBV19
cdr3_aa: ASSGGNSRKLF

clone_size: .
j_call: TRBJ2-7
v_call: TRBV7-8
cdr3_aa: ASSFRASYEQY

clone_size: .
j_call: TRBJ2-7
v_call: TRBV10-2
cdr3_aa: ASSEGSHYEQY

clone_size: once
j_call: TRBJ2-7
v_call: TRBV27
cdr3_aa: ASSRPGGRASYEQY

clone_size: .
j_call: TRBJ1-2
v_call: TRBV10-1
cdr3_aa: ASSVGRGYGYT

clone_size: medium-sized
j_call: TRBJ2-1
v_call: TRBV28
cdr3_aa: ASRVAGAVLYNEQF

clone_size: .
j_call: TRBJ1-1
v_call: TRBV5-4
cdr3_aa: ASSSGERSMNTEAF

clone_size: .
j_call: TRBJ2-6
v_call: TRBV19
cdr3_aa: ASSMYSRTGPSGANVLT

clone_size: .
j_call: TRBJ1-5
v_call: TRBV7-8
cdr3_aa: ASSLRQGNQPQH

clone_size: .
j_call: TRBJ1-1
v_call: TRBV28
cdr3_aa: ASSLIDRNTEAF

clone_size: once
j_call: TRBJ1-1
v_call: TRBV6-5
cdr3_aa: ASKQGTEAF

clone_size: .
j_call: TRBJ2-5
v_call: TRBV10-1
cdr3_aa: ASQGGQAGTQY

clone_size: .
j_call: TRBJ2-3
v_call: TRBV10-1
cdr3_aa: ASSESSGVGSY

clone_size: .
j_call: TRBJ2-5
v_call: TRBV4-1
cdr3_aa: ASSRSTQFYQETQY

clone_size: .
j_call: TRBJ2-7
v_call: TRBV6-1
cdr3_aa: ASSPGTGRYEQY

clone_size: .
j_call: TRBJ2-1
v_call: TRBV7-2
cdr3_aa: ASSLQAGGPPYNEQF

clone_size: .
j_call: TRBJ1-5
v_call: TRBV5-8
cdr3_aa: ASSLVISQPQH

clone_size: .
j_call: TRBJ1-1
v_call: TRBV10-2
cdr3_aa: ASSGPTVHYLNTEAF

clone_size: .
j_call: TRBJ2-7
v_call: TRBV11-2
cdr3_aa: ASSQSGVSYEQY

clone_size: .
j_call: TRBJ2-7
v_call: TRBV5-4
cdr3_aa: ASSSALQGWGLEQY

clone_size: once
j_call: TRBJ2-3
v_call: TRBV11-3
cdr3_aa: ASSLGPSDTQY

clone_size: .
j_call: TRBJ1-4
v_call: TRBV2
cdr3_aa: ASSDRDLNEKLF

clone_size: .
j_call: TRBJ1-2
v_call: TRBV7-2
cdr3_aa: ASSPGGAYGYT

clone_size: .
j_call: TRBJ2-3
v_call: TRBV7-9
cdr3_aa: ASSLDSLPGTATDTQY

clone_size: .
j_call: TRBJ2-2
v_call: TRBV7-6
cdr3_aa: ASSPDPRVSTGELF

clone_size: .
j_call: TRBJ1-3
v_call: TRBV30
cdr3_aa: AWRGSLLSGNTIY

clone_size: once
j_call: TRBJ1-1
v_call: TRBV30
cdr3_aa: AWSVDRGTEAF

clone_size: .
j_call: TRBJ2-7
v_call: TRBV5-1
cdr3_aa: ASSFGTAYEQY

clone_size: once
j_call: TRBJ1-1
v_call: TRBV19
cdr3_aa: ASSPGRGTVNPNTEAF

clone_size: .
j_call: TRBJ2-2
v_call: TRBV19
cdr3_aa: ASSTGGLAGSGELF

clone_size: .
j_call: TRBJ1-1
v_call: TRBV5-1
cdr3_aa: ASSLSRSSTEAF

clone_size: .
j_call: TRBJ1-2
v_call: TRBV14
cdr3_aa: ASSGHSAGGYGYT

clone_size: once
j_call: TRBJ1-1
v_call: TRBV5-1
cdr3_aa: ASREALEGGAEAF

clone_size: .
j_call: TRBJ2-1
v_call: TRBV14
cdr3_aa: ASSHKRDRGIYEQF

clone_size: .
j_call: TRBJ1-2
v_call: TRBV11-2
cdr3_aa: ASSLNGENYGYT